This T cell receptor (beta chain) was retrieved from a study of blood T cell repertoires in COVID-19. At the level of the study: The United States, Italy and Spain were the sources of the acute and convalescent COVID-19 samples.

The CDR3 sequence is 15 residues long. The V segment lost 4 bases and the J segment 7 bases; nucleotides outside the gene matches: 9. Germline V gene lookup returns CDR1 SNHLY and CDR2 FYNNEI. Authors' analysis steps: Using reference gene primer amplification, nucleated cell counts were estimated. Here immunoSEQ multiplex PCR was the method, and the copy in TCRdb shows in-frame clones only, minus some. V and J calls and clone size are copied from that table; D and trimming were computed from the DNA. This sample yields about 370,000 clones, of which 80% to 90% are seen a single time; about 1% belongs to the top ten. Participants were aged about 18 to 90 years, lived in about 26 US areas, and enrolled virtually. Either two negative PCRs, clearance, or symptom resolution qualified Cohort 3 donors as recovered.

This rearrangement joins TRBV2 to TRBJ2-1, with 8 bases lining up with TRBD1. Material for sequencing was PBMCs or T cells enriched from blood (not recorded which). The sequence derives from a man between 18 and 35 years old who had recovered from COVID-19. CDR3 nucleotides: TGTGCCAGCAGTGTAGCAGGGGGCTTAATAAATGAGCAGTTCTTC. It is translated as CASSVAGGLINEQFF.